This is a list of T cell receptor beta chains from one sample in a study of blood T cell repertoires in COVID-19. Some clones are missing from TCRdb's copy, which holds only in-frame ones; the method was immunoSEQ multiplex PCR. The profile shows fewer than 200,000 clones, around 82% of them singletons. Sequences were obtained from peripheral blood. These receptors came from a man aged 70-80 years with active or convalescent COVID-19. Each CDR3 is given with its conserved first and last residue.

length	J	V	CDR3
13	TRBJ2-7	TRBV6-5	CASSDPQGYEQYF
13	TRBJ1-5	TRBV18	CASSGGANQPQHF
13	TRBJ1-4	TRBV10-3	CAISQGNNEKLFF
12	TRBJ2-2	TRBV7-2	CASGRLTGELFF
15	TRBJ1-4	TRBV5-6	CASSKTVATNEKLFF
15	TRBJ2-5	TRBV7-2	CASSLAMAQGETQYF
14	TRBJ2-3	TRBV6-2/TRBV6-3	CASSYERVARTQYF
11	TRBJ1-2	TRBV6-6	CASSWDFGYTF
18	TRBJ1-4	TRBV15	CATSGTGQGGFSSEKLFF
16	TRBJ1-3	TRBV5-4	CASSYTTGLRGNTIYF
13	TRBJ1-2	TRBV5-1	CASSQGQGEGYTF
14	TRBJ1-6	TRBV7-9	CASSKGQGGSPLHF
17	TRBJ2-2	TRBV18	CASSPQTGMTNTGELFF
16	TRBJ2-7	TRBV5-5	CASSLAPGTGTHEQYF
15	TRBJ2-7	TRBV5-4	CASSWGDRGPYEQYF
16	TRBJ1-3	TRBV21-1	CASSWGDRASGNTIYF
15	TRBJ2-1	TRBV7-2	CASSLAGATGNEQFF
16	TRBJ1-3	TRBV6-5	CASSYSQGIGGNTIYF
15	TRBJ1-3	TRBV6-2/TRBV6-3	CASSYSGTGGNTIYF
13	TRBJ1-1	TRBV10-1	CASSSTRNTEAFF